A selection of T cell receptor beta chains follows, all from one sample in a study of tumor and adjacent non-tumor tissue in lung cancer. TCRdb used MiXCR to reprocess the multiplex PCR reads, holding one entry per CDR3 protein. The sample contains about 86,000 distinct CDR3 sequences, around three quarters of which appear only once. The specimen was distant non-tumor lung tissue. These TCRs come from a woman aged 45-60 years with non-small cell lung cancer. The CDR3 runs from the conserved cysteine through the conserved F or W. The D gene is left open where the match is weak. Size is omitted from some rows. Given values are once, few, many or a class for expanded clones.

TRBV11-2,NA,NA,TRBJ2-7,TGTGCCAGCAGCCCCAGCCGACTAGTGTCGACCTACGAACAGTACTTC,CASSPSRLVSTYEQYF
TRBV12-3/TRBV12-4,once,NA,TRBJ1-2,TGTGCCAGCAGTTTAGCGCGGAGCAGGACTAACTATAGCTACACCTTC,CASSLARSRTNYSYTF
TRBV10-2,NA,NA,TRBJ1-1,TGTGCCAGCACGGGGCTGGCAGGGAGTTTAACTGGTGAAGCTTTCTTT,CASTGLAGSLTGEAFF
TRBV11-2,NA,TRBD2,TRBJ2-5,TGTACCAGCAGCTTAGGGACTAGCGGGAAAGAGACCCAATACTTC,CTSSLGTSGKETQYF
TRBV4-1,NA,NA,TRBJ2-3,TGCGCCAGCAGCCCTATCAGATCCGGGACTGGCAGGAGGACAGATACGCAGTATTTT,CASSPIRSGTGRRTDTQYF
TRBV7-9,NA,TRBD2,TRBJ2-7,TGTGCCAGCAGTTTTAAACTAGCGGGAGCTAAGCGGGAGCAGTACTTC,CASSFKLAGAKREQYF
TRBV6-5,few,TRBD1,TRBJ1-4,TGTGCCAGCAGTCATCCTAATCCAGGGGGCTCTAATGAAAGACTGTTTTTT,CASSHPNPGGSNERLFF
TRBV6-1,NA,NA,TRBJ2-5,TGTGCCAGTAGTGGAGCGAAGGGACGGCAAGAGACCCAGTACTTC,CASSGAKGRQETQYF
TRBV7-2,NA,NA,TRBJ2-7,TGTGCCAGCAGCTTAGTGAGAGGGGGGGGGTACGAGCAGTACTTC,CASSLVRGGGYEQYF
TRBV6-1,NA,NA,TRBJ2-7,TGTGCCAGGAGTGGGTCCCCTGACAACTCCTACGAGCAGTACTTC,CARSGSPDNSYEQYF
TRBV6-2/TRBV6-3,NA,TRBD1,TRBJ2-7,TGTGCCAGCGGCTTACAGGGGGCCCACCGCTTCGAGCAGTACTTC,CASGLQGAHRFEQYF
TRBV10-3,NA,TRBD2,TRBJ2-4,TGTGTCACCGCTAAGACTAGCGAGGCTCCGAACTTC,CVTAKTSEAPNF
TRBV10-3,NA,NA,TRBJ2-5,TGTGCCATCAGTATAGCAGGGTCCCAAGGGACCCAATACTTC,CAISIAGSQGTQYF
TRBV6-2/TRBV6-3,NA,TRBD2,TRBJ2-1,TGTGTCAGCATAGGCGGGAGCCCCTACAATGAGCAGTTCTTC,CVSIGGSPYNEQFF
TRBV29-1,NA,NA,TRBJ2-1,TGCAGCGTTGAACGTCCCACTAGGAGCTCCTACAATAAGCAGTTCTTC,CSVERPTRSSYNKQFF
TRBV11-2,NA,NA,TRBJ2-7,TGTGCCAGCAGCTTAGCTGATTTCTACGAGCAGTACTTC,CASSLADFYEQYF
TRBV12-5,once,TRBD1,TRBJ2-6,TGTGCTTGTGGCTATACAGGGGGCTCTGGGGCCAACGTCCTGACTTTC,CACGYTGGSGANVLTF
TRBV24-1,NA,NA,TRBJ2-2,TGTGCCACCTGGGCGGACACCCGGGAGCTGTTTTTT,CATWADTRELFF
TRBV7-9,NA,NA,TRBJ2-7,TGTGCCATCACCTTTTACCACGACGGGACCTACGAGCAGTACTTC,CAITFYHDGTYEQYF
TRBV12-3/TRBV12-4,once,TRBD1,TRBJ2-2,TGTCTCAGCTCCAGGGACAGGTCCTTCACCGGGGAGCTGTTTTTT,CLSSRDRSFTGELFF
TRBV12-3/TRBV12-4,NA,NA,TRBJ2-5,TGTACCAGCAGGGGCGACCAAGAGACCCAGTACTTC,CTSRGDQETQYF
TRBV29-1,NA,TRBD2,TRBJ2-2,TGCAGCGTTGAAGATGAAGTAACTAGCGGGAGTTTTCCCGAGGAGCTGCTTTTT,CSVEDEVTSGSFPEELLF
TRBV28,NA,NA,TRBJ2-1,TGTGCCAGCATTATGGGAGAGAGATACAATGAGCAGTTCTTC,CASIMGERYNEQFF
TRBV11-1,NA,TRBD1,TRBJ2-5,TGTGCCAGCAGCTCGACGGGACAGGATCAGTGCTTC,CASSSTGQDQCF
TRBV6-5,many,NA,TRBJ2-7,TGTGCCAGCAGTCACTCGATCGGGGGCACCTACGAGCAGTACTTC,CASSHSIGGTYEQYF
TRBV12-3/TRBV12-4,NA,NA,TRBJ2-5,TGTGCCAACAGGGCCAACCAAGAGACCCAGTACTTC,CANRANQETQYF
TRBV11-2,few,TRBD1,TRBJ2-1,TGTGTCAGCAGCTTGGAACCGGGACAGGAGTTCACTGAGCAGTTCTTC,CVSSLEPGQEFTEQFF
TRBV12-3/TRBV12-4,NA,NA,TRBJ2-5,TGTGGCAGCAGTCGAGGGGGAGAGACCCATTACTTC,CGSSRGGETHYF
TRBV5-1,NA,TRBD2,TRBJ2-2,TGCGCCGGCAGCTTGTTCACTAGCGGGTTGGTCGGGGAGCTGTTTTTT,CAGSLFTSGLVGELFF
TRBV11-1,NA,TRBD2,TRBJ2-5,TGTGCCAGTAGCTATCGACTAGCGGGAATGGAGACCCAGTACTTC,CASSYRLAGMETQYF
TRBV5-6,NA,TRBD1,TRBJ2-3,TGTGCCAGGAGCTTGGACAGGGGAGGGAGCAATCAGCCCCAGTATTTT,CARSLDRGGSNQPQYF
TRBV12-3/TRBV12-4,once,TRBD2,TRBJ2-1,TGTGCCAGCATGTCAATAGCGGGGGCGGACAGTGAGCAGTTCTTC,CASMSIAGADSEQFF
TRBV6-5,few,NA,TRBJ2-3,TGTGCCAGCAGCTACCCCAGACACAGATACGCAGTATTT,CASSYPRHRYAVF
TRBV4-2,once,NA,TRBJ2-3,TGTGCCAACAGCCAGGGCACCGGAACTACCACAGATACGCAGTATTTT,CANSQGTGTTTDTQYF
TRBV4-1,NA,NA,TRBJ2-1,TGCGCCAGCAGCCAAAAACAGATTAGCTTCAATGAGCAGTTCTTC,CASSQKQISFNEQFF
TRBV6-1,NA,NA,TRBJ2-5,TGTGCCAGCAGTGATGCGAAGGGACTGCAAGAAACCCAGTACTTC,CASSDAKGLQETQYF
TRBV10-3,many,TRBD2,TRBJ2-7,TGTGCCATCAGGGGAGAGCCTAGCGGGAGCTCCTACGAGCAGTACTTC,CAIRGEPSGSSYEQYF
TRBV4-1,NA,NA,TRBJ2-3,TGCGCCAGCATCCAAGAACGCAGGAGGGATACGCAGTATTTT,CASIQERRRDTQYF
TRBV10-3,NA,NA,TRBJ2-7,TGTGCCATCAGTGCGTCTGTCCACGCTGGGGCGTTTGAGCAGTACTTC,CAISASVHAGAFEQYF
TRBV29-1,NA,TRBD1,TRBJ1-2,TGCGGCGTGAAGGAACAGGGGAGATATGGCTACACCTTC,CGVKEQGRYGYTF
TRBV6-5,NA,TRBD1,TRBJ2-2,TGTGCCAGCAGTGAGGACAGGGGCTCCGGGGAGCTGTTTTTT,CASSEDRGSGELFF
TRBV4-1,NA,NA,TRBJ2-5,TGCGCCAGTAGCCGTGGCTGGGGCCAGGAGACCCAGTACTTC,CASSRGWGQETQYF
TRBV6-1,NA,NA,TRBJ1-1,TGTGCCAACAGTGAAAGTATTTTGAACACCGAAGCTTTCTTT,CANSESILNTEAFF
TRBV5-1,many,NA,TRBJ2-2,TGCGCCAGCAGCATCCGGGACAAGAACACCGGGGAGCTGTTTTTT,CASSIRDKNTGELFF
TRBV19,many,TRBD2,TRBJ2-1,TGTGCCAGTACCTCAACGACCGGGACTAGAGACAATGAGCAGTTCTTC,CASTSTTGTRDNEQFF
TRBV24-1,many,NA,TRBJ1-1,TGTGCCACCAGTGAACGGACGAACACTGAAGCTTTCTTT,CATSERTNTEAFF
TRBV10-2,NA,TRBD2,TRBJ2-5,TGCCCCAGCAGTGAGCGGGAGCACGAGACCCAGTATTTC,CPSSEREHETQYF
TRBV5-1,many,TRBD1,TRBJ1-1,TGCGCCAGCAGCTTGGACCAGGGGGCGGAATTTTTTACTGAAGCTTTCTTT,CASSLDQGAEFFTEAFF
TRBV5-6,few,TRBD1,TRBJ2-3,TGTGCCAGCAGCTCAGGGACAGGGCTGGGCACAGATACGCAGTATTTT,CASSSGTGLGTDTQYF
TRBV11-2,NA,NA,TRBJ1-2,TGTACCAGCAACTTAGAAACATGGGGCCGAGGATATGGCTACACCTTC,CTSNLETWGRGYGYTF